Listed below are T cell receptor beta chains from one sample, sequenced in a study of T cell repertoires in cytomegalovirus infection. Each CDR3 protein gets one entry after TCRdb re-called the reads with MiXCR. The data show some 180,000 distinct CDR3 sequences, with roughly 9.8% seen just once and 4.6% held by the top ten. Sequenced sample: PBMCs. The receptors stem from a human donor in good health (CMV status not recorded). Some clones in this sample may be carry-over from other donors' samples. Both conserved end residues are part of each CDR3. A D gene is named only where the DNA matches it firmly. A row's size may be missing; if present it is once, few, many or a size class.

>TRBD1|many|TRBV7-2|18|TRBJ2-7
CASSYRVSSPDRGYEQYF
TGTGCCAGCAGCTATCGCGTTAGTTCCCCGGACAGGGGTTACGAGCAGTACTTC
>TRBD1|.|TRBV20-1|14|TRBJ1-1
CSARVDRAHTEAFF
TGCAGTGCTAGAGTGGACAGGGCACACACTGAAGCTTTCTTT
>TRBD2|few|TRBV29-1|14|TRBJ2-3
CSVGAAGAIDTQYF
TGCAGCGTTGGGGCAGCGGGAGCAATAGATACGCAGTATTTT
>.|few|TRBV29-1|11|TRBJ1-3
CSVDGGNTIYF
TGCAGCGTTGATGGGGGGAACACCATATATTTT
>.|.|TRBV19|14|TRBJ1-2
CANSIDWSVYGYTF
TGTGCCAATAGTATAGATTGGTCAGTATATGGCTACACCTTC
>TRBD1|many|TRBV11-2|16|TRBJ1-3
CASSRGTGVTGNTIYF
TGTGCCAGCAGCCGTGGGACAGGGGTAACTGGAAACACCATATATTTT
>.|many|TRBV6-2/TRBV6-3|13|TRBJ2-2
CASSPTYTGELFF
TGTGCCAGCAGTCCAACTTACACCGGGGAGCTGTTTTTT
>TRBD1|.|TRBV6-2/TRBV6-3|15|TRBJ1-1
CASALRDRGKTEAFF
TGTGCCAGCGCCCTCCGGGACAGGGGTAAAACTGAAGCTTTCTTT
>.|few|TRBV6-6|14|TRBJ2-7
CASTHNWREYEQYF
TGTGCCAGCACCCATAACTGGAGGGAATACGAGCAGTACTTC
>.|.|TRBV10-3|15|TRBJ1-4
CAISRQAGVDEKLFF
TGTGCCATCAGCCGACAGGCCGGGGTTGATGAAAAACTGTTTTTT
>TRBD2|many|TRBV10-3|15|TRBJ2-1
CAISDSGTTSNEQFF
TGTGCCATCAGTGACTCCGGGACTACTTCGAATGAGCAGTTCTTC
>.|many|TRBV7-2|13|TRBJ2-3
CASSPPGSDTQYF
TGTGCCAGCAGCCCCCCCGGGTCAGATACGCAGTATTTT
>TRBD2|many|TRBV11-2|17|TRBJ2-3
CASSRTSGGFSTDTQYF
TGTGCCAGCAGCCGGACTAGCGGGGGATTTAGCACAGATACGCAGTATTTT
>.|.|TRBV11-3|16|TRBJ2-1
CASSFTQSGFGNEQFF
TGTGCCAGCAGCTTCACCCAGTCGGGTTTTGGCAATGAGCAGTTCTTC
>TRBD1|many|TRBV7-2|13|TRBJ1-2
CASSQQGSYGYTF
TGTGCCAGCAGCCAACAGGGGTCCTATGGCTACACCTTC
>TRBD1|.|TRBV18|14|TRBJ2-2
CASSPRQGAGELFF
TGTGCCAGCTCACCGCGACAGGGGGCCGGGGAGCTGTTTTTT
>.|.|TRBV7-9|12|TRBJ2-3
CASTPGTDTQYF
TGTGCCAGCACCCCGGGGACAGATACGCAGTATTTT
>TRBD1|many|TRBV19|16|TRBJ1-5
CASSIERTGARQPQHF
TGTGCCAGTAGTATAGAAAGGACAGGGGCTCGGCAGCCCCAGCATTTT
>.|few|TRBV15|15|TRBJ1-1
CATSRDLSASTEAFF
TGTGCCACCAGCAGAGATCTCTCGGCGTCCACTGAAGCTTTCTTT
>.|few|TRBV4-3|17|TRBJ2-3
CASSQDRDSTSTDTQYF
TGCGCCAGCAGCCAAGATAGGGACTCGACTTCGACAGATACGCAGTATTTT
>TRBD1|many|TRBV7-9|14|TRBJ1-2
CASSPGQVSYGYTF
TGTGCCAGCAGCCCAGGACAGGTGTCCTATGGCTACACCTTC
>.|few|TRBV5-1|14|TRBJ1-1
CASSRGDGNTEAFF
TGCGCCAGCAGCAGAGGGGACGGGAACACTGAAGCTTTCTTT
>.|many|TRBV20-1|12|TRBJ2-7
CSARRGPYEQYF
TGCAGTGCAAGGCGGGGACCCTACGAGCAGTACTTC
>.|few|TRBV7-2|12|TRBJ1-2
CASSLGPVGYTF
TGTGCCAGCAGCTTAGGGCCGGTAGGCTACACCTTC
>TRBD1|many|TRBV7-8|17|TRBJ1-3
CASSLVGQGAAGNTIYF
TGTGCCAGCAGCTTAGTAGGACAGGGGGCCGCTGGAAACACCATATATTTT
>.|many|TRBV10-3|15|TRBJ1-3
CAIKAQPSSGNTIYF
TGTGCCATCAAGGCACAGCCGAGCTCTGGAAACACCATATATTTT
>TRBD1|many|TRBV7-2|14|TRBJ2-4
CASSLVTGGGIQYF
TGTGCCAGCAGCTTAGTGACAGGGGGAGGCATTCAGTACTTC
>.|.|TRBV5-1|13|TRBJ2-5
CASRPGIEETQYF
TGCGCCAGCAGACCCGGGATCGAAGAGACCCAGTACTTC
>.|many|TRBV6-2/TRBV6-3|17|TRBJ2-5
CASRDLLGEATGETQYF
TGTGCCAGCAGAGATTTATTGGGGGAGGCGACGGGCGAGACCCAGTACTTC
>TRBD1|many|TRBV7-2|16|TRBJ1-2
CASSSGGGQGGYGYTF
TGTGCCAGCAGCTCGGGTGGGGGACAGGGTGGCTATGGCTACACCTTC
>.|few|TRBV7-9|13|TRBJ2-1
CASSLGSPNEQFF
TGTGCCAGCAGCTTAGGTTCCCCCAATGAGCAGTTCTTC
>.|few|TRBV7-2|12|TRBJ1-4
CASSLASEKLFF
TGTGCCAGCAGCTTAGCTTCCGAAAAACTGTTTTTT
>TRBD2|.|TRBV20-1|15|TRBJ2-7
CSAIHRTSGSYEQYF
TGCAGTGCCATTCACAGGACTAGCGGGAGTTACGAGCAGTACTTC
>TRBD2|many|TRBV7-2|16|TRBJ2-5
CASSQRTSGRLETQYF
TGTGCCAGCAGCCAACGGACTAGCGGGCGGTTGGAGACCCAGTACTTC
>.|few|TRBV27|13|TRBJ1-1
CASRNMGGFGAFF
TGTGCCAGCAGAAATATGGGGGGATTTGGAGCTTTCTTT
>.|many|TRBV11-2|16|TRBJ1-2
CASSSNPRGGTHGYTF
TGTGCCAGCAGCTCCAATCCCCGGGGGGGCACCCATGGCTACACCTTC
>.|.|TRBV20-1|12|TRBJ2-3
CSARAPHRTQYF
TGCAGTGCTAGAGCACCACACCGTACGCAGTATTTT
>TRBD2|few|TRBV20-1|18|TRBJ2-1
CSASGTLAGAPSYNEQFF
TGCAGTGCTAGCGGAACGCTAGCGGGAGCCCCGTCCTACAATGAGCAGTTCTTC
>.|many|TRBV12-5|11|TRBJ1-2
CARGGGYGYTF
TGTGCCCGGGGTGGTGGCTATGGCTACACCTTC